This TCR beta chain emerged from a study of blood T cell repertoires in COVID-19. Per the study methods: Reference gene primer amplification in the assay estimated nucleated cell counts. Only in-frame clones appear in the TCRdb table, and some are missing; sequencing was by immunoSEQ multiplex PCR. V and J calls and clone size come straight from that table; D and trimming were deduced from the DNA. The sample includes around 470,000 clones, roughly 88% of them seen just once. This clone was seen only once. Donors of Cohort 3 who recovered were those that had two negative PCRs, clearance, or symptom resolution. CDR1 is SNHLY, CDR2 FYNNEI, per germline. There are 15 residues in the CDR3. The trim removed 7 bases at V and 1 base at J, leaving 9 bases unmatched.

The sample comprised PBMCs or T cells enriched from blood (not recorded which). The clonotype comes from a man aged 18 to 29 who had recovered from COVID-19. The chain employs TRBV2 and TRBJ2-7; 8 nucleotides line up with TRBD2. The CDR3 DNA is TGTGCCAGCATCCTCGCACTAGCGGAATCCTACGAGCAGTACTTC. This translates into CASILALAESYEQYF.